The rows below give T cell receptor beta chains drawn from one sample of a study of PD-1 blockade in classical Hodgkin lymphoma. Generated by immunoSEQ multiplex PCR, the TCRdb table keeps only in-frame clones and is missing some. The repertoire has tens of thousands of clones, approximately 91% of them found once; the top ten carry around 5.1%. Source material: peripheral blood mononuclear cells (PBMCs). The receptors here all came from a human donor with classical Hodgkin lymphoma. CDR3s include the opening cysteine and the closing phenylalanine or tryptophan. The order of the fields is CDR3 protein, J gene, V gene, clone size. Some rows have no size entry. The others give once, few or many, or a class for an expanded clone.

CASSPGGDTQYF | TRBJ2-3 | TRBV7-9 | -
CASSFRGEETQYF | TRBJ2-5 | TRBV28 | -
CASSPGLSHTPGDEQFF | TRBJ2-1 | TRBV18 | -
CASSWGTSGQNIQYF | TRBJ2-4 | TRBV7-8 | -
CASSQLSVETQYF | TRBJ2-5 | TRBV14 | -
CASSLASGEQFF | TRBJ2-1 | TRBV5-1 | once
CASSARQGLTGELFF | TRBJ2-2 | TRBV6-1 | -
CASSTGTSGFYEQYF | TRBJ2-7 | TRBV11-2 | -
CAGQGSDTGELFF | TRBJ2-2 | TRBV7-9 | -
CASSQESGTGIDEQYF | TRBJ2-7 | TRBV4-2 | -
CASSIVGGGTSYEQYF | TRBJ2-7 | TRBV19 | once
CASSPDSYEQYF | TRBJ2-7 | TRBV18 | -
CASSAWIPSRGDTQYF | TRBJ2-3 | TRBV7-3 | -
CASRRGGSGTEAFF | TRBJ1-1 | TRBV6-1 | -
CASSLDRQGRGYTF | TRBJ1-2 | TRBV11-2 | -
CASSLTIPSGGTDTQYF | TRBJ2-3 | TRBV7-3 | -
CASTRTGRVYEQYF | TRBJ2-7 | TRBV5-6 | -
CAISPKRETGELFF | TRBJ2-2 | TRBV10-3 | once
CASSRGSSGDDEQFF | TRBJ2-1 | TRBV5-1 | -
CASSIGAGAYQETQYF | TRBJ2-5 | TRBV11-2 | -
CASSLFSGSSDTQYF | TRBJ2-3 | TRBV7-9 | -
CASSVDPSSTGELFF | TRBJ2-2 | TRBV6-1 | -
CASSVADTSTDTQYF | TRBJ2-3 | TRBV9 | -
CASSRSGDNEQFF | TRBJ2-1 | TRBV5-1 | -
CASSPRTSGDTYNEQFF | TRBJ2-1 | TRBV18 | few
CASSEPGQGTDTQYF | TRBJ2-3 | TRBV10-2 | -
CASSLSPNRGYTF | TRBJ1-2 | TRBV5-6 | -
CATRRIQGAEAFF | TRBJ1-1 | TRBV6-1 | -
CASSPRTLAGGGKTQYF | TRBJ2-5 | TRBV18 | -